These 14 T cell receptor beta chains were all obtained from the same sample, sequenced in a study of shared clonotypes between healthy human individuals. Only in-frame clones appear in the TCRdb table, and some are missing; sequencing was by immunoSEQ multiplex PCR. The repertoire holds 2 million to 2.5 million clones, with roughly 93% as singletons. The sequenced sample consisted of naive CD4+ T cells from PBMCs. Subset specified: CD45RA+ positively selected. These receptors originate from a man younger than 30 in good health. Some clones in this sample may be carry-over from other donors' samples.

V and J are TRBV2 and TRBJ2-7; D gene ambiguous. Germline values: CDR1 SNHLY, CDR2 FYNNEI. This CDR3 region has 13 residues. Trimming took 4 bases from V and 2 from J, leaving 9 bases between them. Here the CDR3 reads CASSGMTAYEQYF. CDR3 in DNA: TGTGCCAGCAGTGGTATGACGGCCTACGAGCAGTACTTC.

This chain links TRBV7-2 with TRBJ2-2; D not certain. This CDR3 is 15 amino acids long. V lost 1 base and J lost 7, with 13 bases in between. CDR1 SGHTA and CDR2 FQGNSA come from the germline V gene. In DNA, the CDR3 is TGTGCCAGCAGCTTAGAGGCCCAGTGGCTCGGGGAGCTGTTTTTT. It encodes CASSLEAQWLGELFF. Supplemented by reference TRBV7-2 and TRBJ2-2, the full variable domain reads GAGVSQSPSNKVTEKGKDVELRCDPISGHTALYWYRQSLGQGLEFLIYFQGNSAPDKSGLPSDRFSAERTGGSVSTLTIQRTQQEDSAVYLCASSLEAQWLGELFFGEGSRLTVL.

This chain connects TRBV28 to TRBJ2-4; D is possibly TRBD1 (6 bases). Germline CDR1 MDHEN, CDR2 SYDVKM. V lost 4 bases to trimming and J lost 3 bases, with 16 bases between them. The CDR3 is 16 residues long. The CDR3 spells CASSSQGIRVKNIQYF. CDR3 nucleotide sequence: TGTGCCAGCAGTTCACAGGGCATCAGGGTCAAAAACATTCAGTACTTC.

The J gene is TRBJ2-7, the V gene TRBV5-4; D might be TRBD1 (6 bases). The germline gives CDR1 SGHNT, CDR2 YYREEE (reference sequence). This CDR3 is built from 13 residues. Between the trimmed V and J ends, which lost 4 bases and 3 bases, there was a span of 11 bases. This chain's CDR3 is CASSKTRGYEQYF. DNA for the CDR3: TGTGCCAGCAGCAAGACCAGGGGCTACGAGCAGTACTTC.

The chain carries TRBV11-3 and TRBJ2-3; TRBD2 might be the D (5 bases). Between the trimmed V and J ends, which lost 1 base and 2 bases, there was a span of 10 bases. The germline CDR1 and CDR2 sequences are SGHNT and YENEEA. The CDR3 covers 15 residues. DNA of the CDR3: TGTGCCAGCAGCTTAGGACTATCCCACACAGATACGCAGTATTTT. This gives the protein CASSLGLSHTDTQYF.

The chain links TRBV7-3 to TRBJ1-5; no clear D gene. Germline V CDR1 and CDR2: SGHTA, FQGTGA. Deletions cut 5 bases from V and 3 bases from J, with 20 bases between. This CDR3 is built from 17 residues. CDR3 in amino acids: CASSLGLPGIANQPQHF. The CDR3 DNA reads TGTGCCAGCAGCCTAGGGCTCCCGGGGATCGCCAATCAGCCCCAGCATTTT.

This chain uses TRBV19 with TRBJ2-3, with D uncertain. The germline V gene encodes CDR1 LNHDA and CDR2 SQIVND (reference sequence). The CDR3 length is 14 residues. V was shortened by 5 bases and J by 3 bases, with 12 bases between the two germline ends. For the CDR3, the DNA is TGTGCCAGTAGTGTCACATGGGATACAGATACGCAGTATTTT. This sequence encodes CASSVTWDTDTQYF.

Notes on this clone: In the same sample, other DNA sequences code for this CDR3. The gene calls are TRBV6-5 and TRBJ1-2; D may be TRBD1 (5 bases). The CDR3 extends over 13 amino acids. Germline V gene lookup returns CDR1 MNHEY and CDR2 SVGAGI. With 5 bases removed from V and 4 bases from J, the gap between germline ends came to 11 bases. The CDR3 coding sequence is TGTGCCAGCAGTAAAGACAGAGGCTATGGCTACACCTTC. Amino acids: CASSKDRGYGYTF.

The rearrangement joins TRBV7-9 to TRBJ1-3; D call uncertain. Germline values: CDR1 SEHNR, CDR2 FQNEAQ (reference sequence). The length of the CDR3 is 12 residues. V lost 6 bases, J lost 6 bases, and 9 bases lay in between. CDR3 DNA: TGTGCCAGCAGTTTATTTGAAAACACCATATATTTT. Its translation: CASSLFENTIYF.

The chain uses TRBV27 and TRBJ1-2, with D perhaps matching TRBD1 (5 bases). V lost 6 bases and J lost 4, with 15 bases in between. The CDR3 has 14 residues. Germline V gene lookup returns CDR1 MNHEY and CDR2 SMNVEV (reference sequence). The CDR3 nucleotides are TGTGCCAGCAGACCCAACGGGGCAGTCTATGGCTACACCTTC. Its protein product is CASRPNGAVYGYTF.

The chain couples TRBV29-1 to TRBJ1-2; D is unclear. V lost 4 bases and J 0 bases, leaving 15 bases between the germline ends. The CDR3 runs 15 residues. Germline values: CDR1 SQVTM, CDR2 ANQGSEA. As DNA, the CDR3 is TGCAGCGTTGGTACGTCGTCAGCACCTAACTATGGCTACACCTTC. Amino acids: CSVGTSSAPNYGYTF.

V usage is TRBV5-4 and J usage is TRBJ1-4; D remains unclear. CDR3 size: 14 residues. The germline V and J ends were trimmed by 0 bases and 7 bases, with 10 bases remaining between them. The germline V gene has CDR1 SGHNT and CDR2 YYREEE (reference sequence). This CDR3 reads CASSLAGIAEKLFF. In nucleotides, the CDR3 is TGTGCCAGCAGCTTGGCGGGGATCGCTGAAAAACTGTTTTTT. Together with reference TRBV5-4 and TRBJ1-4, the CDR3 gives the full variable domain: ETGVTQSPTHLIKTRGQQVTLRCSSQSGHNTVSWYQQALGQGPQFIFQYYREEENGRGNFPPRFSGLQFPNYSSELNVNALELDDSALYLCASSLAGIAEKLFFGSGTQLSVL.

The CDR3 protein is CASSLGGRNEQFF. CDR3 bases: TGTGCCAGCAGCTTAGGCGGGAGGAATGAGCAGTTCTTC. This chain connects TRBV11-3 to TRBJ2-1; 8 nucleotides align to TRBD2. The CDR3 consists of 13 residues. Per germline, CDR1 SGHNT and CDR2 YENEEA. Germline trimming cut 1 base from V and 7 bases from J; bases unmatched to any gene: 0. The full variable domain, rest sourced from reference TRBV11-3 and TRBJ2-1, is EAGVVQSPRYKIIEKKQPVAFWCNPISGHNTLYWYLQNLGQGPELLIRYENEEAVDDSQLPKDRFSAERLKGVDSTLKIQPAELGDSAVYLCASSLGGRNEQFFGPGTRLTVL.

The chain joins TRBV5-1 to TRBJ2-2, with D possibly being TRBD1 (5 bases). The length of the CDR3 is 16 residues. V lost 4 bases and J lost 9, with 22 bases in between. Germline CDR1 and CDR2: SGHRS and YFSETQ. CDR3: CASSPTPRQGGRELFF. The DNA of the CDR3 is TGCGCCAGCAGCCCAACCCCGCGGCAGGGCGGCCGGGAGCTGTTTTTT.